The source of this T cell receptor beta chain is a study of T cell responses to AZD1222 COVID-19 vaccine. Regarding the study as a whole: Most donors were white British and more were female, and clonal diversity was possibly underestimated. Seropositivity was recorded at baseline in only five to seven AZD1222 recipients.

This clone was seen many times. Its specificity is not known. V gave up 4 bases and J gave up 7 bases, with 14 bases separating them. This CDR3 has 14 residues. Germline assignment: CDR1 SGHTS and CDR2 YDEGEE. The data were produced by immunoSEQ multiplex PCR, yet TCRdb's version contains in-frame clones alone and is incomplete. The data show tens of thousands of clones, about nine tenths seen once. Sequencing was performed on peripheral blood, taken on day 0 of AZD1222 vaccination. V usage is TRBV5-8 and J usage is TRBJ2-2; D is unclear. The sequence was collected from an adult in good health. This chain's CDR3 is CASSPTGSHGELFF. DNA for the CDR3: TGTGCCAGCAGCCCGACTGGATCGCACGGGGAGCTGTTTTTT. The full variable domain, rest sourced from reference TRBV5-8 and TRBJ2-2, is EAGVTQSPTHLIKTRGQQATLRCSPISGHTSVYWYQQALGLGLQFLLWYDEGEERNRGNFPPRFSGRQFPNYSSELNVNALELEDSALYLCASSPTGSHGELFFGEGSRLTVL.